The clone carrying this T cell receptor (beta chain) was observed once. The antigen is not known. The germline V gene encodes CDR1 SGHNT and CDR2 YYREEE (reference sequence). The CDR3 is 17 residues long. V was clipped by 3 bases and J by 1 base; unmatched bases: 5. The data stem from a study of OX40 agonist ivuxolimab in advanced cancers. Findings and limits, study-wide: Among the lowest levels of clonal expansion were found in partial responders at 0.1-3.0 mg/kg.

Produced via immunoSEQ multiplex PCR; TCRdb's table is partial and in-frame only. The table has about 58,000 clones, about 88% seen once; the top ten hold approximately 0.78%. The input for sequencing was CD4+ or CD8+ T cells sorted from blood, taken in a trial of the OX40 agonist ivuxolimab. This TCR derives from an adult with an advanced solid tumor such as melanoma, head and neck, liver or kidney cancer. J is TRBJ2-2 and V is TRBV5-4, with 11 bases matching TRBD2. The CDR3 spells CASSYRLAGLNTGELFF. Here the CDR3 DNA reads TGTGCCAGCAGCTATCGACTAGCGGGACTGAACACCGGGGAGCTGTTTTTT.